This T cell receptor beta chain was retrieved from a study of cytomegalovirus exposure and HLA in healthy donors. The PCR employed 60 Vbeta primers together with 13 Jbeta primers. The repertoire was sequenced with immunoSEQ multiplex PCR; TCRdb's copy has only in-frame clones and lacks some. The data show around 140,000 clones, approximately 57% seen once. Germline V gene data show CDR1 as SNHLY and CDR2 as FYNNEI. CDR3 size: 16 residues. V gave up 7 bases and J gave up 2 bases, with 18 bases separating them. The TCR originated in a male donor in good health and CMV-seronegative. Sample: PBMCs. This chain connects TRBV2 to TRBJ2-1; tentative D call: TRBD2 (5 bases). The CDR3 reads CASTGSDPGAYNEQFF. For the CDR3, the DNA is TGTGCCAGCACTGGGTCGGACCCCGGGGCCTACAATGAGCAGTTCTTC.